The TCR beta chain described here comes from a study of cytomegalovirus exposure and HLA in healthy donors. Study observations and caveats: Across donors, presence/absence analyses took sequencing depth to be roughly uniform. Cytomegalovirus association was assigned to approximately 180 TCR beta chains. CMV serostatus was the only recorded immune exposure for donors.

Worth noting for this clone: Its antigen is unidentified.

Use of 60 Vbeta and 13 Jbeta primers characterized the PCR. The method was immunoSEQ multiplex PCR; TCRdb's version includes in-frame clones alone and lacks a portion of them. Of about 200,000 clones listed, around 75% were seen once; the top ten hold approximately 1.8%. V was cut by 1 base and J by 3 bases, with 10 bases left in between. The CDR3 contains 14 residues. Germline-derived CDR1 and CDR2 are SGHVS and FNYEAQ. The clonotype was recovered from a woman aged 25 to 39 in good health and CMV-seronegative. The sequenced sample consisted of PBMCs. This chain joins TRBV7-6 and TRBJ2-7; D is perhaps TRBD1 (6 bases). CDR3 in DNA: TGTGCCAGCAGCTTAGGACAGGCCGGCTACGAGCAGTACTTC. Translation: CASSLGQAGYEQYF.